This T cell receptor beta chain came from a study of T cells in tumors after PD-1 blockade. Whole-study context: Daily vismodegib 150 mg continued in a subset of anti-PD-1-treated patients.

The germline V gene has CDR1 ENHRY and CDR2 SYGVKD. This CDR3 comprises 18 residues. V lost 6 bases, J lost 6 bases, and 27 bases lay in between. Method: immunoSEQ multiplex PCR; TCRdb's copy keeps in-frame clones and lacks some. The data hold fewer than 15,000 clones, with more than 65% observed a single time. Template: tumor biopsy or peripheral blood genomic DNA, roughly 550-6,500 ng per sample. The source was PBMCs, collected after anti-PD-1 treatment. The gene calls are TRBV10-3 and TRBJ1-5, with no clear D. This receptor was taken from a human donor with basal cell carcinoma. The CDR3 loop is CAISLTKISTLRGQPQHF. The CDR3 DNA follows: TGTGCCATCAGCCTGACGAAGATATCGACGCTCCGGGGTCAGCCCCAGCATTTT.